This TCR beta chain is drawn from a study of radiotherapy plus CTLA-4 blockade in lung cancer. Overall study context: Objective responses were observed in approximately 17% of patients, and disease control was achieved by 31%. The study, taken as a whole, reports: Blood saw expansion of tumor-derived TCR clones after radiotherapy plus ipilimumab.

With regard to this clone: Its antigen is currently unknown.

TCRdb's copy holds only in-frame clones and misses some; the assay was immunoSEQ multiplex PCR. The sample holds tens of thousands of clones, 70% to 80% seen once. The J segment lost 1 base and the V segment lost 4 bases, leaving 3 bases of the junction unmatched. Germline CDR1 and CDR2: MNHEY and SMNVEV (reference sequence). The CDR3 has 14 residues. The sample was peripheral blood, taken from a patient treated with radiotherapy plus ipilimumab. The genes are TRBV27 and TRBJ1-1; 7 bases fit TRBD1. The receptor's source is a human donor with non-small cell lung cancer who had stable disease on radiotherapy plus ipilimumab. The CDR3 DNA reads TGTGCCAGCAGTTGGAGACAGGGGAACACTGAAGCTTTCTTT. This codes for CASSWRQGNTEAFF.